This entry describes one T cell receptor beta chain. Its specificity is unknown. This sample was taken from a study of CD8+ T cells in alopecia areata. General study findings and limits: With tofacitinib ongoing, many expanded lesional clones persisted in both scalp and blood. When scalp samples are sequenced, resident alphabeta T cells of normal skin are also captured.

RNA was extracted and reverse transcribed into cDNA as the sequencing template. The assay was immunoSEQ multiplex PCR, and TCRdb's table has in-frame clones only and misses some. Of some 160,000 clones listed, 65% were seen once; the top ten hold 0.91%. Specified treatment: oral pan-JAK inhibitor, 5-10 mg twice daily. Collected material from alopecia areata patients comprised lesional scalp punch biopsies and peripheral blood. Cell sorting on a FACSAria was used to separate CD4+ and CD8+ T cells from the PBMCs. Sequenced here: CD4+ T cells sorted from blood, sampled at week 4, from a patient treated with tofacitinib. This TCR was recovered from a human donor with alopecia areata.

CDR3 residues: CASSVGGVGGVNTGELFF. The CDR3 nucleotides are TGTGCCAGCAGCGTAGGAGGGGTCGGCGGGGTTAACACCGGGGAGCTGTTTTTT. This chain links TRBV9 with TRBJ2-2, with D perhaps TRBD2 (6 bases). Trimming removed 0 bases at V and 2 bases at J, with 17 bases between. The CDR3 has 18 amino acids. Germline V lookup: CDR1 SGDLS, CDR2 YYNGEE. The full variable domain, with the rest looked up from reference TRBV9 and TRBJ2-2, is DSGVTQTPKHLITATGQRVTLRCSPRSGDLSVYWYQQSLDQGLQFLIQYYNGEERAKGNILERFSAQQFPDLHSELNLSSLELGDSALYFCASSVGGVGGVNTGELFFGEGSRLTVL.